This TCR beta chain derives from a study of control samples from healthy donors and cancer patients. The CDR3 length is 15 residues. Germline-derived CDR1 and CDR2 are SGHRS and YFSETQ. Trimming took 1 base from V and 4 from J, leaving 14 bases between them. The repertoire was sequenced with immunoSEQ multiplex PCR; TCRdb's copy has only in-frame clones and lacks some. The table records about 120,000 clones, about nine tenths of them present only once. The material sequenced was blood. This TCR derives from a man aged 35 to 55 in good health. The V gene is TRBV5-1, the J gene TRBJ1-2, with D uncertain. CDR3 DNA sequence: TGCGCCAGCAGCTTGTCGGTCAGAGACGGCTATGGCTACACCTTC. It yields the protein CASSLSVRDGYGYTF.